This T cell receptor beta chain was recorded in a study of monozygotic twins with inflammatory bowel disease. The study subjected TCRalpha and TCRbeta cDNA to two nested PCRs of approximately 16 and 10 cycles. No DNA is given; TCRdb re-called the 5' RACE reads and lists each CDR3 protein once. The sample includes nearly 450,000 distinct CDR3 sequences. This TCR was sampled from a human donor with ulcerative colitis or Crohn's disease, or a healthy co-twin of an affected twin (not recorded which). Material: blood.

This CDR3 is CASSYGVDRGEQYF. This chain connects TRBV6-5 to TRBJ2-7; without DNA, the TCRdb call of TRBD1 cannot be checked. CDR3 length: 14 residues. Germline CDR1 is MNHEY and CDR2 is SVGAGI.